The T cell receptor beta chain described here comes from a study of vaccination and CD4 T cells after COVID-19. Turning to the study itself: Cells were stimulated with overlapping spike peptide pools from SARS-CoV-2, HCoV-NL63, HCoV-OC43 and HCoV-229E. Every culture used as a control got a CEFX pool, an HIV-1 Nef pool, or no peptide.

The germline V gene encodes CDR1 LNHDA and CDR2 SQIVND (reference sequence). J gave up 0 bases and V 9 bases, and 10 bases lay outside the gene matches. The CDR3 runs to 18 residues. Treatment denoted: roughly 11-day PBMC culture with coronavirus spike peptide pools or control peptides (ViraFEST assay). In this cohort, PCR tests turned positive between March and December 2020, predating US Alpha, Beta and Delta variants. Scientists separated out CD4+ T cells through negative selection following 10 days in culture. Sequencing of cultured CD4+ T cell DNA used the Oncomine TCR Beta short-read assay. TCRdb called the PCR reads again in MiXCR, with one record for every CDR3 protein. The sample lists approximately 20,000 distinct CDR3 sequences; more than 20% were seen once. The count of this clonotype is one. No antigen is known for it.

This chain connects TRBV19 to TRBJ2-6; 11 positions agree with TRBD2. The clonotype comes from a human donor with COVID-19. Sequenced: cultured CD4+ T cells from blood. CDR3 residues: CASQNRLAGPSGANVLTF. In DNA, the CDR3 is TGTGCCAGCCAAAATAGACTAGCGGGACCCTCTGGGGCCAACGTCCTGACTTTC.